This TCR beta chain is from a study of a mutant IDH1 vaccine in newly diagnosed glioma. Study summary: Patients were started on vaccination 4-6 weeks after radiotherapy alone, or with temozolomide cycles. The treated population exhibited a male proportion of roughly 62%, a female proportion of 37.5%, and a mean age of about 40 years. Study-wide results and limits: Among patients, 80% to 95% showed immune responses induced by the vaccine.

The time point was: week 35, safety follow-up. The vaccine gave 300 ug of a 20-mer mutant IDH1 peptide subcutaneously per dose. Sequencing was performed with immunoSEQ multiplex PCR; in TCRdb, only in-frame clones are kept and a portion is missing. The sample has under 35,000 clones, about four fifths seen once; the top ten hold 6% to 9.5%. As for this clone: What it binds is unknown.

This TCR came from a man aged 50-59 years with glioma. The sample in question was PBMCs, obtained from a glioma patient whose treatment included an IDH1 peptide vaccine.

The chain's CDR3 is CASSLTSGRHEQYF. The CDR3 bases are TGTGCCAGCAGTTTAACTAGCGGGAGACACGAGCAGTACTTC. The chain recombines TRBV28 with TRBJ2-7; the match to TRBD2 covers 11 bases. V lost 2 bases and J lost 5; bases outside the gene matches: 2. The CDR3 is 14 residues long. Per the germline V gene, CDR1 is MDHEN and CDR2 is SYDVKM. The full variable domain, with the rest looked up from reference TRBV28 and TRBJ2-7, is DVKVTQSSRYLVKRTGEKVFLECVQDMDHENMFWYRQDPGLGLRLIYFSYDVKMKEKGDIPEGYSVSREKKERFSLILESASTNQTSMYLCASSLTSGRHEQYFGPGTRLTVT.